This note documents a single TCR beta chain sequence. From the RT-PCR reads, TCRdb called clonotypes with MiXCR, one entry per CDR3 protein. The sample carries more than 150,000 distinct CDR3 sequences, nearly 9.5% recorded once. This record belongs to a study of response to subunit inactivated influenza vaccine. The CDR3 totals 17 residues. V dropped 6 bases and J dropped 0 bases, with 18 bases sitting between them. Germline CDR1 is LGHDT and CDR2 is YNNKEL (reference sequence). The rearrangement links TRBV3-1 to TRBJ2-1; either TRBD1 or TRBD2 may fit D (5 bases each). The sequence derives from a man in his forties or fifties who received an inactivated influenza vaccine. The material sequenced was non-naive T cells sorted from PBMCs, taken on the day of vaccination. DNA of the CDR3: TGTGCCAGCAGTCCGACATACTGGGGGAGCTCCTACAATGAGCAGTTCTTC. Protein product: CASSPTYWGSSYNEQFF.